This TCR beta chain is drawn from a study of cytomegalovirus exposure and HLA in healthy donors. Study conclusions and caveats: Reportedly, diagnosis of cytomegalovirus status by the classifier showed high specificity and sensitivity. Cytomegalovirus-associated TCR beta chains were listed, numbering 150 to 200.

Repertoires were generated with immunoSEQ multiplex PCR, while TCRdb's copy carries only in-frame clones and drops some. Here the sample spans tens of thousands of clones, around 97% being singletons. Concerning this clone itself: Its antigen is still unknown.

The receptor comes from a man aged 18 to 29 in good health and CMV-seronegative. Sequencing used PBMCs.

The CDR3 spells CASSQLQGAAYEQYF. The CDR3, as DNA: TGCGCCAGCAGTCAACTACAGGGGGCAGCCTACGAGCAGTACTTC. The gene calls are TRBV23-1 and TRBJ2-7, with 9 positions matching TRBD1. TRBV23-1 is filed as an ORF, its function uncertain. The CDR3 contains 15 residues. Germline trimming cut 2 bases from V and 2 bases from J; bases unmatched to any gene: 4.